This record concerns one TCR beta chain sequence. The data belong to a study of brain T cells in children with intractable seizures. Libraries were prepared by immunoSEQ multiplex PCR; TCRdb keeps only in-frame clonotypes and omits some of them. The sample includes 300,000 to 400,000 clones, about 94% of them seen just once. V dropped 4 bases and J dropped 8; count of bases not matched to a gene: 13. The germline gives CDR1 MGHRA, CDR2 YSYEKL. The CDR3 sequence is 15 residues long. As to time point: blood from clinic visit 5 months post-surgery; TSC patient then seizure free. The rearrangement links TRBV4-1 to TRBJ1-2; 7 bases align to TRBD1. This sequence originates from a boy in the first two years of life with tuberous sclerosis and intractable seizures. This specimen was peripheral blood, taken about 5 months after surgery. This CDR3 is CASSRTERDRRGYTF. CDR3 DNA: TGCGCCAGCAGCCGGACGGAACGGGACAGAAGGGGCTACACCTTC.